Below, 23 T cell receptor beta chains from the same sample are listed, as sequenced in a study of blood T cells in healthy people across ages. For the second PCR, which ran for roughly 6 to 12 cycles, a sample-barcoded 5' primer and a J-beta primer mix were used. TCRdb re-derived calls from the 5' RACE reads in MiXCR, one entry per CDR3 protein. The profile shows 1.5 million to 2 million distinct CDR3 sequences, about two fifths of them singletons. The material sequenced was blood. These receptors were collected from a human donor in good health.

The CDR3 sequence: CAWSGAKAFF. In DNA form, the CDR3 reads TGTGCCTGGAGTGGGGCTAAAGCTTTCTTT. V usage is TRBV30 and J usage is TRBJ1-1; D gene uncertain. The CDR3 runs 10 residues. V was cut by 1 base and J by 9 bases, with 6 bases left in between. Germline loops: CDR1 GTSNPN, CDR2 SVGIG (reference sequence). The whole variable domain, remainder taken from reference TRBV30 and TRBJ1-1, is SQTIHQWPATLVQPVGSPLSLECTVEGTSNPNLYWYRQAAGRGLQLLFYSVGIGQISSEVPQNLSASRPQDRQFILSSKKLLLSDSGFYLCAWSGAKAFFGQGTRLTVV.

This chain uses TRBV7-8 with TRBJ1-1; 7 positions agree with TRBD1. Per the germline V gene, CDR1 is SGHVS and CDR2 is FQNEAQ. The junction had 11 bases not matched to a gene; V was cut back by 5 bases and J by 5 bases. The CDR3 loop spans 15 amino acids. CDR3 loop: CASSPGAGGKTEAFF. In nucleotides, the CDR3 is TGTGCCAGCAGCCCCGGGGCAGGGGGGAAAACTGAAGCTTTCTTT.

CDR3 sequence reads: CSARGTGLGGELFF. The CDR3 coding sequence is TGCAGTGCTAGGGGAACAGGGTTGGGCGGGGAGCTGTTTTTT. This sequence joins TRBV20-1 and TRBJ2-2; maybe TRBD1 (6 bases). V was cut by 3 bases and J by 7 bases, with 15 bases left in between. The CDR3 has 14 amino acids. CDR1 and CDR2 from the germline V gene are DFQATT and SNEGSKA (reference sequence).

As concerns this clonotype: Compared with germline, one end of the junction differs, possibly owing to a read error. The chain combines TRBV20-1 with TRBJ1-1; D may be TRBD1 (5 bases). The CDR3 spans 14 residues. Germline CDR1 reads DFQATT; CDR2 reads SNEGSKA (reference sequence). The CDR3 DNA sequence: TGCAGTGCTAGAGATCACAGGATGAACACTGAAACTTTCTTT. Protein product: CSARDHRMNTETFF.

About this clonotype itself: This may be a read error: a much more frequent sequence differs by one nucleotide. CDR3 region: CASSLSVVVTSTDTQYF. DNA for the CDR3: TGTGCCAGCAGCTTGTCGGTAGTGGTGACTAGCACAGATACGCAGTATTTT. This chain links TRBV5-4 with TRBJ2-3; no definite D call. This CDR3 has 17 amino acids. The V and J ends lost 1 base and 0 bases respectively, with 15 bases between them. Per germline, CDR1 SGHNT and CDR2 YYREEE (reference sequence).

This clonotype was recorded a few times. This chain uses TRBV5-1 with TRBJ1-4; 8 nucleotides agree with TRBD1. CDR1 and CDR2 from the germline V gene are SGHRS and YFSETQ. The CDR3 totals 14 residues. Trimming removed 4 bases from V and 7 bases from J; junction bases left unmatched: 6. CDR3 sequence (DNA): TGCGCCAGCAGCGTACGGACAGGGTCTGAAAAACTGTTTTTT. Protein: CASSVRTGSEKLFF.

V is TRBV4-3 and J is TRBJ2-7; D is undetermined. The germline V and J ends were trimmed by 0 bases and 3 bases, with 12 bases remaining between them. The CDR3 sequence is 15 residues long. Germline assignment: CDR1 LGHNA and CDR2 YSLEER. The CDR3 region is CASSQDRAFGYEQYF. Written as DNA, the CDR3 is TGCGCCAGCAGCCAAGATAGGGCTTTCGGCTACGAGCAGTACTTC.

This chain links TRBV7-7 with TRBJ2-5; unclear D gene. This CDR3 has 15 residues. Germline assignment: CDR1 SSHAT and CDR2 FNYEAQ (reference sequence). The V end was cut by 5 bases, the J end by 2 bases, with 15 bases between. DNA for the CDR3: TGTGCCAGCAGCCCGTTTCCGGAACTACAAGAGACCCAGTACTTC. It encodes CASSPFPELQETQYF.

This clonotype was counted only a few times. CDR3 sequence: CASSPGTSGGRKNIQYF. The CDR3 DNA reads as TGTGCCAGCAGCCCCGGGACTAGCGGGGGGCGGAAAAACATTCAGTACTTC. This sequence joins TRBV3-1 and TRBJ2-4; 15 positions agree with TRBD2. Unmatched junction bases numbered 5, after V lost 4 bases and J lost 4 bases. CDR1 and CDR2 (germline): LGHDT, YNNKEL (reference sequence). The CDR3 is made up of 17 amino acids.

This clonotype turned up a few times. The DNA of the CDR3 is TGTGCCAGCAGTTCCTGGACAGGTCCCGGGACTGAAGCTTTCTTT. It codes for CASSSWTGPGTEAFF. The chain has TRBV27 and TRBJ1-1; 7 nucleotides agree with TRBD1. Unmatched junction bases numbered 10, after V lost 4 bases and J lost 5 bases. CDR1 is MNHEY and CDR2 is SMNVEV in the germline V gene (reference sequence). This CDR3 is built from 15 residues.

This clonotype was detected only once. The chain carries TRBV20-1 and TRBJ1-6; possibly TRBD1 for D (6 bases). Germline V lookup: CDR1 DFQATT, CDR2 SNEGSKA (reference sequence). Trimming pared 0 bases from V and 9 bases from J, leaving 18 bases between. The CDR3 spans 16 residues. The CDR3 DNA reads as TGCAGTGCTAGAGATTTGAGAGGGGGTTGGAGTTCACCCCTCCACTTT. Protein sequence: CSARDLRGGWSSPLHF.

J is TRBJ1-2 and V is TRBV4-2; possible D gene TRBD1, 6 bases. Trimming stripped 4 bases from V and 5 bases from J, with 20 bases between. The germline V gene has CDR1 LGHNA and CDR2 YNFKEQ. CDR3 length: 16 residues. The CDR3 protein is CASSPEATGIGYGYTF. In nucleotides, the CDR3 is TGTGCCAGCAGCCCAGAGGCTACAGGGATCGGGTATGGCTACACCTTC.

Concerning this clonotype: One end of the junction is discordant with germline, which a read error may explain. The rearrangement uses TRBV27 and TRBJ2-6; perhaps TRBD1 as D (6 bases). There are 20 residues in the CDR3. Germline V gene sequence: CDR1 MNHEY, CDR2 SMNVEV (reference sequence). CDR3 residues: CASSFGSGARFGSGASVLTF. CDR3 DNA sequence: TGTGCCAGCAGTTTCGGGTCAGGGGCCCGATTTGGATCTGGGGCCAGCGTCCTGACTTTC.

CDR3 amino acids: CASSPRVTYTDTQYF. The CDR3 nucleotides are TGTGCCAGCAGCCCTAGGGTTACCTACACAGATACGCAGTATTTT. The chain uses TRBV13 and TRBJ2-3; no clear D. The V gene's germline CDR1 is PRHDT and CDR2 FYEKMQ (reference sequence). The CDR3 sequence is 15 residues long. V was clipped by 5 bases and J by 2 bases, with 14 bases between them.

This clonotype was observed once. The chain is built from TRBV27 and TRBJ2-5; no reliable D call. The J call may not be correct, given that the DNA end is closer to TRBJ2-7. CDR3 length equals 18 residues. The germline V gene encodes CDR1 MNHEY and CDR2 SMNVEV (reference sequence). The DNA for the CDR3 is TGTGCCAGCAGTATACGTGTCCCCCGGGCCCGAGACGCCTACGAGCAGTACTTC. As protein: CASSIRVPRARDAYEQYF.

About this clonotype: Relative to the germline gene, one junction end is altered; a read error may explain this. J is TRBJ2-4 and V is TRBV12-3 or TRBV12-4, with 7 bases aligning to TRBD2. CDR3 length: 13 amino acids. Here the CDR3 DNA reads TGTGCCAACAGTTTATGGGAGGGAAACATTCAGTACTTC. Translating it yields CANSLWEGNIQYF.

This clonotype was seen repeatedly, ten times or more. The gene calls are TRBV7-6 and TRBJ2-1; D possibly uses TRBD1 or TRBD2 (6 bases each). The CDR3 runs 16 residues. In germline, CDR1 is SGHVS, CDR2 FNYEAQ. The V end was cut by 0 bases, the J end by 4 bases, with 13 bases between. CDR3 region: CASSLAPGEVYNEQFF. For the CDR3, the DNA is TGTGCCAGCAGCTTAGCGCCAGGGGAGGTGTACAATGAGCAGTTCTTC.

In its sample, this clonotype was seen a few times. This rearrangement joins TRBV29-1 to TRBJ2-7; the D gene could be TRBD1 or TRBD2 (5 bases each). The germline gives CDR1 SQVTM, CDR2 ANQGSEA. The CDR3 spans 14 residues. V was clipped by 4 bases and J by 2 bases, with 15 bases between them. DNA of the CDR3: TGCAGCGTTGTAGGTGGGGGAGAACCCTACGAGCAGTACTTC. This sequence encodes CSVVGGGEPYEQYF.

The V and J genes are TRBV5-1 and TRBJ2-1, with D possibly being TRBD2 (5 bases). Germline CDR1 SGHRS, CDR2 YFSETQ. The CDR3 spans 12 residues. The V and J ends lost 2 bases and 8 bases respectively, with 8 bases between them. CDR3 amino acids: CASSFLRDEQFF. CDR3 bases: TGCGCCAGCAGCTTTTTGAGGGATGAGCAGTTCTTC.

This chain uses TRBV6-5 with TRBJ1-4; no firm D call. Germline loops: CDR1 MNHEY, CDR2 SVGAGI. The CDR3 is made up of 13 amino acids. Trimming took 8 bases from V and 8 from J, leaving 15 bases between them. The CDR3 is CASGSNPGEKLFF. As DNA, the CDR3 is TGTGCCAGCGGAAGTAACCCGGGCGAAAAACTGTTTTTT.

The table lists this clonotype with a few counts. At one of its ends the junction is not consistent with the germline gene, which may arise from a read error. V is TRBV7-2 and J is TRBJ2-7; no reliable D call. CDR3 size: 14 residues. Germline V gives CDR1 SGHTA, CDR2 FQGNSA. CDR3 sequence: CASRLDSWTYEQYF. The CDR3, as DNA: TGTGCCAGCAGATTAGACTCTTGGACCTACGAGCAGTACTTC.

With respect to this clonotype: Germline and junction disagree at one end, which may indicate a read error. CDR3 residues: CASSPLDYNGQFF. In DNA form, the CDR3 reads TGTGCCAGCAGCCCTTTGGACTACAATGGGCAGTTCTTC. This chain uses TRBV7-9 with TRBJ2-1; the D gene is possibly TRBD2 (6 bases). Germline V gene data show CDR1 as SEHNR and CDR2 as FQNEAQ (reference sequence). This CDR3 is 13 amino acids long.

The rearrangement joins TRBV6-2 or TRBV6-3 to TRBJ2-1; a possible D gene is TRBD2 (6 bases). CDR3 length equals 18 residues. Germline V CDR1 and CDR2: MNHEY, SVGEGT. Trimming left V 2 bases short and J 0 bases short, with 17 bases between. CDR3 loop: CASSYTGVISSSYNEQFF. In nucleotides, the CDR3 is TGTGCCAGCAGTTACACGGGGGTAATATCGAGCTCCTACAATGAGCAGTTCTTC.